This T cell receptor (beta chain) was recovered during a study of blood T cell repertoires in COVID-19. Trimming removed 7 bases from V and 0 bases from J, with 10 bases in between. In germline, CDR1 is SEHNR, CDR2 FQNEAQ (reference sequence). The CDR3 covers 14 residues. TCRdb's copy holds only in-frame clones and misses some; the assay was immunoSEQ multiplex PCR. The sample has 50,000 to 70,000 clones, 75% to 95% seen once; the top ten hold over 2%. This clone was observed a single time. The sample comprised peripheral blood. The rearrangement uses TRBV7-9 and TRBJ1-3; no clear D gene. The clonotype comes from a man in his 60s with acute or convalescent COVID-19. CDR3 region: CASTPVFSGNTIYF. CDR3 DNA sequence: TGTGCCAGCACCCCTGTGTTCTCTGGAAACACCATATATTTT.